The source of this TCR beta chain is a study of shared clonotypes between healthy human individuals. Study results and limitations: The study found lower generation probabilities in non-shared clonotypes than in those shared by all four donors. Incomplete sequencing of sorted subsets was indicated by rarefaction despite large depth.

Free of recent acute infections or vaccinations, the donors were healthy HIV-negative adults. Negatively enriched CD4+ T cells were divided by CD45RA into naive and memory. Remarks on this clone: Its antigen remains unknown.

Measured with immunoSEQ multiplex PCR; TCRdb has only the in-frame clones, and not every one. The data contain about 1 million clones, roughly 70% of them singletons. Material: memory CD4+ T cells sorted from blood. The subset was: CD45RA-negative fraction. This receptor was taken from a young man in good health.

The CDR3 loop reads CASSSGTRSYEQYF. DNA for the CDR3: TGTGCCAGCAGTTCGGGGACTAGATCCTACGAGCAGTACTTC. The gene calls are TRBV2 and TRBJ2-7; TRBD2 aligns across 8 bases. The CDR3 totals 14 residues. Trimming took 5 bases from V and 1 from J; bases not matched to a gene: 4. In germline, CDR1 is SNHLY, CDR2 FYNNEI. The full variable domain, its missing parts supplied by reference TRBV2 and TRBJ2-7, is EPEVTQTPSHQVTQMGQEVILRCVPISNHLYFYWYRQILGQKVEFLVSFYNNEISEKSEIFDDQFSVERPDGSNFTLKIRSTKLEDSAMYFCASSSGTRSYEQYFGPGTRLTVT.